This T cell receptor beta chain derives from a study of Graves' ophthalmopathy and Graves' hyperthyroidism. Germline lookup yields CDR1 DFQATT and CDR2 SNEGSKA (reference sequence). The CDR3 sequence is 13 residues long. V was shortened by 4 bases and J by 6 bases, with 10 bases between the two germline ends. Researchers took RNA transcripts and amplified TCR beta CDR3 regions from them. Second-round multiplex PCR followed a first-round RT-PCR using HTBI primers. TCRdb used MiXCR to reprocess the multiplex PCR reads, holding one entry per CDR3 protein. The sample includes roughly 1.1 million distinct CDR3 sequences, about 40% of them seen just once.

The chain joins TRBV20-1 to TRBJ1-6, with D hard to call. The sample consisted of peripheral blood or thyroid tissue (not recorded which). This TCR derives from an adult man with Graves' hyperthyroidism. CDR3 in DNA: TGCAGTGCTAAAGGCGGAACTAATTCACCCCTCCACTTT. Protein sequence: CSAKGGTNSPLHF.